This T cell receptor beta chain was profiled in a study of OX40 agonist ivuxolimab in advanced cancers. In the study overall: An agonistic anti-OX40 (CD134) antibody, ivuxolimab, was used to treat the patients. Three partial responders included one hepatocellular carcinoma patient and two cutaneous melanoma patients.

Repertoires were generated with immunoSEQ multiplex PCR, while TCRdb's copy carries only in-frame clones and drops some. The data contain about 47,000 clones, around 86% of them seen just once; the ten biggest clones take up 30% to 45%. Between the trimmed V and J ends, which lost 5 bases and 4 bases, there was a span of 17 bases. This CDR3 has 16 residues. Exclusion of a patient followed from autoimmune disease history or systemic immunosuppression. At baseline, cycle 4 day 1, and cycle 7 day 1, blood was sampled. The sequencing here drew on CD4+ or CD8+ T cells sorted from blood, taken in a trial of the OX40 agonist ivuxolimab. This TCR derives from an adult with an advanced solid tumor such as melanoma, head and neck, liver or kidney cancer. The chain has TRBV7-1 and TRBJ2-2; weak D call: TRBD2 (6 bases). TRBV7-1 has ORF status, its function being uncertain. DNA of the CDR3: TGTGCCAGCAGCGCCAACGATTGGGGAGGCACCGGGGAGCTGTTTTTT. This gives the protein CASSANDWGGTGELFF.